One sample yielded the 11 T cell receptor beta chains listed below, sequenced in a study of blood T cell repertoires in COVID-19. Some clones are missing from TCRdb's copy, which holds only in-frame ones; the method was immunoSEQ multiplex PCR. Of a few hundred thousand clones listed, around 84% are singletons. Sequencing was carried out using peripheral blood. The receptor source for this set is a man in his forties with acute or convalescent COVID-19.

CDR3 region: CASSRDWNTEAFF. CDR3 sequence (DNA): TGCGCCAGCAGCCGGGATTGGAACACTGAAGCTTTCTTT. The chain links TRBV10-1 to TRBJ1-1; D is unclear. CDR3 length: 13 residues. CDR1 WNHNN and CDR2 SYGVQD come from the germline V gene (reference sequence). Trimming stripped 6 bases from V and 1 base from J, with 9 bases between.

This rearrangement joins TRBV6-6 to TRBJ1-3, with a tentative D call TRBD1 (5 bases). V lost 8 bases and J 0 bases, leaving 11 bases between the germline ends. Germline CDR1 and CDR2: MNHNY and SVGAGI (reference sequence). The CDR3 totals 14 residues. The CDR3 here is CASGALSSGNTIYF. DNA for the CDR3: TGTGCCAGCGGGGCTCTGAGCTCTGGAAACACCATATATTTT.

The chain joins TRBV5-4 to TRBJ2-5, with a tentative D call TRBD2 (7 bases). Trimming pared 2 bases from V and 4 bases from J, leaving 12 bases between. This CDR3 has 14 amino acids. Germline-derived CDR1 and CDR2 are SGHNT and YYREEE (reference sequence). In DNA, the CDR3 is TGTGCCAGCAGCTTCGGGGGGCGGGTAGAGACCCAGTACTTC. It translates to CASSFGGRVETQYF.

The CDR3 sequence is CASSPTGTVVDQPQHF. Written as DNA, the CDR3 is TGTGCCAGCAGCCCTACTGGGACAGTAGTCGACCAGCCCCAGCATTTT. V gene TRBV28 combines with J gene TRBJ1-5, with 7 nucleotides matching TRBD1. Looked up from germline, CDR1 is MDHEN and CDR2 is SYDVKM. V lost 6 bases and J lost 7; bases outside the gene matches: 15. The CDR3 totals 16 residues.

J is TRBJ1-5 and V is TRBV6-5; maybe TRBD1 (6 bases). V was cut by 10 bases and J by 1 base, with 14 bases left in between. The CDR3 extends over 14 amino acids. Looked up from germline, CDR1 is MNHEY and CDR2 is SVGAGI. DNA of the CDR3: TGTGCCACCTCGAGGGGGGGGAGCAATCAGCCCCAGCATTTT. It translates to CATSRGGSNQPQHF.

With respect to this clone: At the DNA level, this CDR3 is encoded by other sequences in the same sample as well. The chain is built from TRBV7-3 and TRBJ1-4; no reliable D call. The CDR3 sequence is 13 residues long. The germline V gene has CDR1 SGHTA and CDR2 FQGTGA. The V gene lost 1 base and the J gene lost 8 bases, with 8 bases spanning the gap. CDR3 nucleotide sequence: TGTGCCAGCAGCTTAAACCCGGGGGAAAAACTGTTTTTT. Protein product: CASSLNPGEKLFF.

This clone was observed once. The chain is built from TRBV5-6 and TRBJ1-2; D remains unclear. V dropped 0 bases and J dropped 8 bases, with 8 bases sitting between them. The germline V gene has CDR1 SGHDT and CDR2 YYEEEE. The CDR3 loop spans 12 amino acids. The DNA for the CDR3 is TGTGCCAGCAGCTTGGACCTTAGCGGCTACACCTTC. Translating gives CASSLDLSGYTF.

V usage is TRBV5-6 and J usage is TRBJ1-6; 10 bases fit TRBD1. Trimming cost V 4 bases and J 7 bases; bases outside gene matches: 8. This CDR3 comprises 16 residues. Germline CDR1 is SGHDT and CDR2 is YYEEEE. CDR3 DNA sequence: TGTGCCAGCAGCCCCTTGGGACAGGGGTTAAATTCACCCCTCCACTTT. Its protein is CASSPLGQGLNSPLHF.

The chain has TRBV14 and TRBJ2-1, with TRBD2 matching 8 bases. CDR1 is SGHDN, CDR2 FVKESK, per germline. The CDR3 is 15 amino acids. Losses at the gene ends were 3 bases for V and 7 bases for J; bases not matched to a gene: 8. In nucleotides, the CDR3 is TGTGCCAGCAGCCACCTAGCGGGTCTCTGGAATGAGCAGTTCTTC. It codes for CASSHLAGLWNEQFF.

The chain employs TRBV7-3 and TRBJ2-2, with 9 bases that match TRBD2. V lost 5 bases and J lost 7; bases outside the gene matches: 2. In germline, CDR1 is SGHTA, CDR2 FQGTGA. The CDR3 consists of 13 residues. The CDR3 DNA is TGTGCCAGCAGCCCTAGCGGGATCGGGGAGCTGTTTTTT. This codes for CASSPSGIGELFF. Full variable domain (missing parts from reference TRBV7-3 and TRBJ2-2): GAGVSQTPSNKVTEKGKYVELRCDPISGHTALYWYRQSLGQGPEFLIYFQGTGAADDSGLPNDRFFAVRPEGSVSTLKIQRTERGDSAVYLCASSPSGIGELFFGEGSRLTVL.

The chain links TRBV5-1 to TRBJ1-1; D gene ambiguous. With 3 bases removed from V and 1 base from J, the gap between germline ends came to 10 bases. The CDR3 extends over 14 amino acids. Looked up from germline, CDR1 is SGHRS and CDR2 is YFSETQ. CDR3 in DNA: TGCGCCAGCAGCTCCTTACACCAGAACACTGAAGCTTTCTTT. This sequence encodes CASSSLHQNTEAFF.